These 3 T cell receptor beta chains came from one sample sequenced in a study of T-cell reconstitution after alpha-beta-depleted transplantation in children. Unique molecular identifiers tagged the TCRbeta library. Via MiXCR, TCRdb re-called the PCR reads, giving one row per CDR3 protein. The sample lists around 700,000 distinct CDR3 sequences, about 12% occurring once. The material was PBMCs, obtained before TCRalphabeta/CD19-depleted stem cell transplant. These receptors were obtained from a girl aged 2 to 9 with congenital amegakaryocytic thrombocytopenia, due to receive a stem cell transplant.

The rearrangement uses TRBV7-9 and TRBJ2-1, with TRBD2 identical over 9 bases. The CDR3 spans 15 residues. CDR1 SEHNR and CDR2 FQNEAQ come from the germline V gene (reference sequence). The ends lost 1 base at V and 15 bases at J; junction bases unmatched: 13. The CDR3 here is CASSLGDSGSTFPFF. The CDR3 DNA sequence: TGTGCCAGCAGCTTAGGGGATAGCGGGAGCACATTTCCGTTCTTC.

This clonotype occurred many times. The chain couples TRBV7-2 to TRBJ2-2; a possible D gene is TRBD2 (5 bases). CDR3 length equals 15 residues. CDR1 is SGHTA and CDR2 is FQGNSA in the germline V gene. V lost 0 bases, J lost 7 bases, and 12 bases lay in between. The CDR3 sequence is CASSLALQLGGELFF. The CDR3, as DNA: TGTGCCAGCAGCTTAGCTCTACAACTAGGCGGGGAGCTGTTTTTT.

This clonotype was counted many times. The J gene is TRBJ2-7, the V gene TRBV20-1; the D gene is possibly TRBD1 (6 bases). There are 16 residues in the CDR3. The germline V gene has CDR1 DFQATT and CDR2 SNEGSKA (reference sequence). Trimming cost V 1 base and J 0 bases, with 16 bases left between them. The CDR3 DNA follows: TGCAGTGCTAGAGCAAGCCGGACAGCTTCCTCCTACGAGCAGTACTTC. This gives the protein CSARASRTASSYEQYF.